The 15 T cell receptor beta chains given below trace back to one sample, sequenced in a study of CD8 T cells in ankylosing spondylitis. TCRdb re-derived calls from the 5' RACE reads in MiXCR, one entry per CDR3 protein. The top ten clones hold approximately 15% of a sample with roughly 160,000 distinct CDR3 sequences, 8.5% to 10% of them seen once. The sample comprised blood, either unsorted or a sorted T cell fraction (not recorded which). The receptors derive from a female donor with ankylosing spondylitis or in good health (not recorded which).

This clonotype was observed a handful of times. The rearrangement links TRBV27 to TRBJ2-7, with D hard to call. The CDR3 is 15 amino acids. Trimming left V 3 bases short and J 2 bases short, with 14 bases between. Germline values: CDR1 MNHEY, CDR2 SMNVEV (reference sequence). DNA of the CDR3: TGTGCCAGCAGTTTGTCAGGTGGAACAGCCTACGAGCAGTACTTC. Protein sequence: CASSLSGGTAYEQYF.

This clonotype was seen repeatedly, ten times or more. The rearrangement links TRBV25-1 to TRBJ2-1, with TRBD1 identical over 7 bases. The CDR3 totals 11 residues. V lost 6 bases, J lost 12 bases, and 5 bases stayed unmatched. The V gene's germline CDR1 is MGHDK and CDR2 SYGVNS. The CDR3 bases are TGTGCCAGCAGATCTTCAGGGGGGCAGTTCTTC. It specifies CASRSSGGQFF.

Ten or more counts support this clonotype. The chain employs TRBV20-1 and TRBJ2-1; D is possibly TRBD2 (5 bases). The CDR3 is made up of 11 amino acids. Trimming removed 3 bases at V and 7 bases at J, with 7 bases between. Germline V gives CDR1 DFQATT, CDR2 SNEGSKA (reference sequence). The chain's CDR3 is CSASTRNEQFF. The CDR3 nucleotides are TGCAGTGCTAGTACTAGGAATGAGCAGTTCTTC.

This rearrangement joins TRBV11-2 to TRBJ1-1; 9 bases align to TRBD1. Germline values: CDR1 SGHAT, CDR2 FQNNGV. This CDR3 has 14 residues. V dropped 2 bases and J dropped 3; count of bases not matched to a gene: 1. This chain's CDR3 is CASSLRTGDTEAFF. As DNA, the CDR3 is TGTGCCAGCAGCTTAAGGACAGGGGACACTGAAGCTTTCTTT.

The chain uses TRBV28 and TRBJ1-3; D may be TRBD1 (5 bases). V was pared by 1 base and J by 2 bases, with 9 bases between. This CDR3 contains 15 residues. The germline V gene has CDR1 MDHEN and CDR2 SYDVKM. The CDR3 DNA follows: TGTGCCAGCAGTTTATATCGGACACCTGGAAACACCATATATTTT. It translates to CASSLYRTPGNTIYF.

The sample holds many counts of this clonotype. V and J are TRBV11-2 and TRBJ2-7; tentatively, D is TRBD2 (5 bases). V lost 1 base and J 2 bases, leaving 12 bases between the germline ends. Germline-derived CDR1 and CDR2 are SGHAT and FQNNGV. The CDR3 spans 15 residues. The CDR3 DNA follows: TGTGCCAGCAGCTTAGCTCGGAGCGGAACCTACGAGCAGTACTTC. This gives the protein CASSLARSGTYEQYF.

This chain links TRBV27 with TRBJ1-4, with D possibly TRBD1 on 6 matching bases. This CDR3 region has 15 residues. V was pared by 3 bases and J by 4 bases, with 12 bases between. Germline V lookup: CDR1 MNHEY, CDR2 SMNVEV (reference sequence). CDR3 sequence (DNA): TGTGCCAGCAGTTTCCTAGGACAGCTTAATGAAAAACTGTTTTTT. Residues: CASSFLGQLNEKLFF.

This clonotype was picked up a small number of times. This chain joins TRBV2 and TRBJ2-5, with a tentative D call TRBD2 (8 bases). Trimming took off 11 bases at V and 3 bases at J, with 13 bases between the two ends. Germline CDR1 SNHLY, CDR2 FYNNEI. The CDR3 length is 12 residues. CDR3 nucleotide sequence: TGTGCCGGCGGGGGGACAGAAGAGACCCAGTACTTC. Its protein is CAGGGTEETQYF.

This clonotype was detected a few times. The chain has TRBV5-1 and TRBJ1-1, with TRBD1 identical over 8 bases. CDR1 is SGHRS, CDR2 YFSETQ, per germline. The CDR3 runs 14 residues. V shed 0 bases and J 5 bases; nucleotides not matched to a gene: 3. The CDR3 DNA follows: TGCGCCAGCAGCTTGGAACAGGGGGAGACTGAAGCTTTCTTT. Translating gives CASSLEQGETEAFF.

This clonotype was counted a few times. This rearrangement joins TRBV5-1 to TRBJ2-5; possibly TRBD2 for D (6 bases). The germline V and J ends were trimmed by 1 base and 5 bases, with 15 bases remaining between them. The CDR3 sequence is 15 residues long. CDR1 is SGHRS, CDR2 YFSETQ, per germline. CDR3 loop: CASSLIGSGGETQYF. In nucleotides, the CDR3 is TGCGCCAGCAGCTTGATCGGTAGCGGTGGGGAGACCCAGTACTTC. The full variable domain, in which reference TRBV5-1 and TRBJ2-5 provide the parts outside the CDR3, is KAGVTQTPRYLIKTRGQQVTLSCSPISGHRSVSWYQQTPGQGLQFLFEYFSETQRNKGNFPGRFSGRQFSNSRSEMNVSTLELGDSALYLCASSLIGSGGETQYFGPGTRLLVL.

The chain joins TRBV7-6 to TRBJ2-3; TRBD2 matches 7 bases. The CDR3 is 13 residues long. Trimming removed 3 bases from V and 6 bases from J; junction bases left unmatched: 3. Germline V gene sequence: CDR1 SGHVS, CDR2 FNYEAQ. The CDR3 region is CASSLASGDTQYF. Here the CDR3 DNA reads TGTGCCAGCAGCTTGGCTAGCGGTGATACGCAGTATTTT.

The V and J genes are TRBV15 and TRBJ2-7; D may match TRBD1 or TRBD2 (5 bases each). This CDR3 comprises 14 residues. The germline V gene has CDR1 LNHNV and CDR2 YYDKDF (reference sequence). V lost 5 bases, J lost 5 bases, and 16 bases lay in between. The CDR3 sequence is CATSPAGRVHEQYF. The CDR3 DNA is TGTGCCACCAGCCCCGCGGGCAGGGTCCACGAGCAGTACTTC.

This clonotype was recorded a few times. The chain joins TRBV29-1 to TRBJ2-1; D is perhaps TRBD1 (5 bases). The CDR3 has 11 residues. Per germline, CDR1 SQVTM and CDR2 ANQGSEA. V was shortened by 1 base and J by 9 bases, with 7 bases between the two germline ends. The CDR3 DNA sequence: TGCAGCGTTGAAGTCCAGGGTGAGCAGTTCTTC. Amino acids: CSVEVQGEQFF.

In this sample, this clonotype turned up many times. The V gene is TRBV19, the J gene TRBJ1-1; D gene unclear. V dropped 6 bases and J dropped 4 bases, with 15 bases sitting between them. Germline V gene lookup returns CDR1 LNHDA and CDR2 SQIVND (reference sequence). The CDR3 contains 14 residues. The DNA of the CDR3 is TGTGCCAGTAGGGCGAACTACGGGGTCACTGAAGCTTTCTTT. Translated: CASRANYGVTEAFF.

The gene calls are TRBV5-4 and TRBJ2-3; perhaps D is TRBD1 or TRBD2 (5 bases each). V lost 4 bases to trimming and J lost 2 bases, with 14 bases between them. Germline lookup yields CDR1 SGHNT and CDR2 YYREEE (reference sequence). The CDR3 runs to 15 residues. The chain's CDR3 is CASSGRAGATDTQYF. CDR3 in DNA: TGTGCCAGCAGCGGTCGGGCCGGGGCCACAGATACGCAGTATTTT.